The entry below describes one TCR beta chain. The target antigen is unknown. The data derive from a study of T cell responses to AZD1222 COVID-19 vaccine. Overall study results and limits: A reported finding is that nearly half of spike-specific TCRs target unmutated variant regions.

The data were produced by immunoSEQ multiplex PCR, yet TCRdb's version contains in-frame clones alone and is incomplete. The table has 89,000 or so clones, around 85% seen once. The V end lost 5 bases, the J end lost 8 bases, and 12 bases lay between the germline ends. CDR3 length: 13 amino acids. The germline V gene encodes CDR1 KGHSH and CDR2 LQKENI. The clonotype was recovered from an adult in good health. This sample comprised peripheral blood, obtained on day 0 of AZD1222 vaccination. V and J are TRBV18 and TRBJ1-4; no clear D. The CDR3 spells CASSEEGGEKLFF. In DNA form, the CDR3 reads TGTGCCAGCTCAGAAGAGGGTGGGGAAAAACTGTTTTTT. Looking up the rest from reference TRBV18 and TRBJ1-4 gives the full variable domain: NAGVMQNPRHLVRRRGQEARLRCSPMKGHSHVYWYRQLPEEGLKFMVYLQKENIIDESGMPKERFSAEFPKEGPSILRIQQVVRGDSAAYFCASSEEGGEKLFFGSGTQLSVL.